These 25 T cell receptor beta chains came from one sample sequenced in a study of T-cell memory formation after mild COVID-19. One entry per CDR3 protein, called by TCRdb with MiXCR from the 5' RACE reads. This table holds fewer than 650,000 distinct CDR3 sequences, around 15% found once. The specimen sequenced was PBMCs or a T cell subset sorted from them (not recorded which). Every receptor here comes from an adult woman who had mild COVID-19 (a few samples of this study predate the infection). Cell type and time point are not known.

This clonotype was found many times. V usage is TRBV7-4 and J usage is TRBJ2-2; 7 nucleotides agree with TRBD1. Germline V gene sequence: CDR1 SGHVT, CDR2 SQSDAQ. Trimming at V came to 2 bases and at J to 4 bases, leaving 7 bases not matched to a gene. The CDR3 has 16 amino acids. In DNA form, the CDR3 reads TGTGCCAGCAGCTTAACCTGGGGACAGCTCACCGGGGAGCTGTTTTTT. Protein product: CASSLTWGQLTGELFF.

This chain uses TRBV20-1 with TRBJ2-1; D unresolved. The CDR3 sequence is 10 residues long. Trimming removed 4 bases from V and 15 bases from J, with 13 bases in between. Per the germline V gene, CDR1 is DFQATT and CDR2 is SNEGSKA (reference sequence). The CDR3 region is CSATTPERFF. The DNA of the CDR3 is TGCAGTGCTACCACTCCCGAACGGTTCTTC.

This clonotype appeared a few times. This chain joins TRBV5-1 and TRBJ2-2; D unclear. The germline V and J ends were trimmed by 0 bases and 7 bases, with 16 bases remaining between them. CDR3 length equals 16 residues. CDR1 SGHRS and CDR2 YFSETQ come from the germline V gene. This chain's CDR3 is CASSLANRVSGGELFF. CDR3 nucleotide sequence: TGCGCCAGCAGCTTGGCCAACCGGGTGTCGGGCGGGGAGCTGTTTTTT.

The chain has TRBV3-1 and TRBJ2-3, with TRBD2 matching over 8 bases. The CDR3 is made up of 16 amino acids. The ends lost 0 bases at V and 3 bases at J; junction bases unmatched: 5. Germline CDR1 and CDR2: LGHDT and YNNKEL (reference sequence). The CDR3: CASSQETTSGTDTQYF. The CDR3 DNA sequence: TGTGCCAGCAGCCAAGAAACCACTAGCGGTACAGATACGCAGTATTTT.

The gene calls are TRBV3-1 and TRBJ2-1; D unresolved. With 0 bases removed from V and 9 bases from J, the gap between germline ends came to 6 bases. Germline values: CDR1 LGHDT, CDR2 YNNKEL (reference sequence). The CDR3 loop spans 12 amino acids. The CDR3 nucleotides are TGTGCCAGCAGCCAAGATGCGAGTGAGCAGTTCTTC. Protein sequence: CASSQDASEQFF.

The chain has TRBV21-1 and TRBJ2-5; the listed D gene, TRBD1, was not tested against the DNA. TRBV21-1 is labeled a pseudogene. The CDR3 sequence is 14 residues long. CDR3 amino acids: CASSSGTRGETQYF. CDR3 in DNA: TGTGCCAGCAGCAGTGGGACCCGAGGAGAGACCCAGTACTTC.

The V and J genes are TRBV20-1 and TRBJ2-2, with TRBD2 matching 7 bases. The CDR3 runs 14 residues. Per the germline V gene, CDR1 is DFQATT and CDR2 is SNEGSKA (reference sequence). Unmatched junction bases numbered 8, after V lost 6 bases and J lost 4 bases. CDR3 sequence reads: CSAAGREGTGELFF. The CDR3 DNA follows: TGCAGTGCGGCGGGCAGGGAGGGCACCGGGGAGCTGTTTTTT.

This clonotype has a handful of counts. V usage is TRBV2 and J usage is TRBJ1-6; D remains ambiguous. Germline CDR1 and CDR2: SNHLY and FYNNEI. This CDR3 region has 16 residues. Trimming removed 3 bases from V and 0 bases from J, with 9 bases in between. The CDR3 sequence: CASSESGSSYNSPLHF. CDR3 in DNA: TGTGCCAGCAGTGAGTCGGGAAGCTCCTATAATTCACCCCTCCACTTT.

This sequence joins TRBV29-1 and TRBJ1-3; unclear D gene. Germline V gives CDR1 SQVTM, CDR2 ANQGSEA. Trimming pared 0 bases from V and 3 bases from J, leaving 9 bases between. This CDR3 is built from 14 residues. The CDR3 bases are TGCAGCGTTGAAGACCCCGCCCGTGGAAACACCATATATTTT. Translating gives CSVEDPARGNTIYF.

The genes are TRBV7-9 and TRBJ1-6, with D possibly TRBD1 on 6 matching bases. Germline CDR1 and CDR2: SEHNR and FQNEAQ (reference sequence). Trimming left V 1 base short and J 0 bases short, with 10 bases between. This CDR3 has 17 amino acids. The CDR3 nucleotides read TGTGCCAGCAGCTTAGACAGGGAGAGCTCCTATAATTCACCCCTCCACTTT. Its protein is CASSLDRESSYNSPLHF. Filled out from reference TRBV7-9 and TRBJ1-6, the complete variable domain reads DTGVSQNPRHKITKRGQNVTFRCDPISEHNRLYWYRQTLGQGPEFLTYFQNEAQLEKSRLLSDRFSAERPKGSFSTLEIQRTEQGDSAMYLCASSLDRESSYNSPLHFGNGTRLTVT.

The rearrangement links TRBV29-1 to TRBJ1-1; possible D gene TRBD1, 5 bases. Trimming removed 5 bases at V and 4 bases at J, with 17 bases between. The CDR3 spans 14 residues. Germline V gene lookup returns CDR1 SQVTM and CDR2 ANQGSEA. DNA of the CDR3: TGCAGCGTTCTCCAGGGAATCTTAGGCACTGAAGCTTTCTTT. Residues: CSVLQGILGTEAFF. Full variable domain (outside the CDR3, taken from reference TRBV29-1 and TRBJ1-1): SAVISQKPSRDICQRGTSLTIQCQVDSQVTMMFWYRQQPGQSLTLIATANQGSEATYESGFVIDKFPISRPNLTFSTLTVSNMSPEDSSIYLCSVLQGILGTEAFFGQGTRLTVV.

The sample holds a few counts of this clonotype. V is TRBV20-1 and J is TRBJ2-5; D uncertain. Trimming removed 2 bases at V and 2 bases at J, with 6 bases between. The CDR3 runs to 12 residues. The germline V gene has CDR1 DFQATT and CDR2 SNEGSKA (reference sequence). The CDR3 region has the DNA TGCAGTGCTAGACGGTCACAAGAGACCCAGTACTTC. Its translation is CSARRSQETQYF.

This rearrangement joins TRBV3-1 to TRBJ2-7; D is unclear. V lost 1 base and J lost 6, with 10 bases in between. CDR3 length equals 13 residues. Germline CDR1 is LGHDT and CDR2 is YNNKEL (reference sequence). Written as DNA, the CDR3 is TGTGCCAGCAGCCAAGTGGTCCCTTCCGAGCAGTACTTC. Protein sequence: CASSQVVPSEQYF.

The chain has TRBV4-1 and TRBJ1-3; 7 bases are shared with TRBD1. This CDR3 has 17 residues. Germline V gene lookup returns CDR1 MGHRA and CDR2 YSYEKL. Germline trimming cut 4 bases from V and 6 bases from J; bases unmatched to any gene: 15. CDR3 sequence: CASSPPGGTPMANTIYF. The CDR3 region has the DNA TGCGCCAGCAGCCCGCCAGGGGGGACACCTATGGCAAACACCATATATTTT.

The V and J genes are TRBV6-6 and TRBJ2-4; 8 bases line up with TRBD1. This CDR3 has 16 amino acids. The V segment lost 6 bases and the J segment 1 base; nucleotides outside the gene matches: 8. Germline CDR1 and CDR2: MNHNY and SVGAGI (reference sequence). The CDR3 spells CASSHQGAGAKNIQYF. CDR3 coding DNA: TGTGCCAGCAGCCACCAGGGGGCTGGGGCCAAAAACATTCAGTACTTC.

This clonotype has a count of ten or more. The chain is built from TRBV5-1 and TRBJ2-7; D not resolved. V was cut by 0 bases and J by 3 bases, with 7 bases left in between. Looked up from germline, CDR1 is SGHRS and CDR2 is YFSETQ. The CDR3 runs 13 residues. CDR3 coding DNA: TGCGCCAGCAGCTTGGACCATCGCTACGAGCAGTACTTC. Residues: CASSLDHRYEQYF.

This clonotype was seen only a few times. The V and J genes are TRBV29-1 and TRBJ2-6, with 8 bases that match TRBD1. Germline V gives CDR1 SQVTM, CDR2 ANQGSEA. The CDR3 is 16 residues long. The CDR3 coding sequence is TGCATCCAGGGGGCTGGGGGGAGCTCTGGGGCCAACGTCCTGACTTTC. Protein: CIQGAGGSSGANVLTF.

The V and J genes are TRBV12-3 or TRBV12-4 and TRBJ1-2, with 8 bases that match TRBD1. This CDR3 is built from 16 residues. The junction had 16 bases not matched to a gene; V was cut back by 6 bases and J by 7 bases. DNA of the CDR3: TGTGCCAGCAGCCGCACTACAGGGGGAGTGAGGGTTGGCTACACCTTC. It codes for CASSRTTGGVRVGYTF.

This chain joins TRBV2 and TRBJ2-7, with 7 positions matching TRBD2. The CDR3 runs to 15 residues. Germline-derived CDR1 and CDR2 are SNHLY and FYNNEI. V shed 1 base, J shed 2 bases, and the junction held 5 bases outside the gene matches. DNA of the CDR3: TGTGCCAGCAGTGAAGAAGCGGGGCAAACCTACGAGCAGTACTTC. It translates to CASSEEAGQTYEQYF.

This clonotype was counted between two and nine times. This chain joins TRBV24-1 and TRBJ1-2; D possibly corresponds to TRBD1 (5 bases). The V gene lost 1 base and the J gene lost 3 bases, with 8 bases spanning the gap. This CDR3 has 14 amino acids. The germline gives CDR1 KGHDR, CDR2 SFDVKD. The CDR3 bases are TGTGCCACCAGTGATTTCGGGACTGACTATGGCTACACCTTC. Translation: CATSDFGTDYGYTF.

The chain links TRBV7-3 to TRBJ2-1; D call uncertain. CDR1 is SGHTA and CDR2 is FQGTGA in the germline V gene. V was clipped by 5 bases and J by 8 bases, with 13 bases between them. The CDR3 totals 13 residues. The DNA of the CDR3 is TGTGCCAGCAGCCTGGGGTCAAGGGATGAGCAGTTCTTC. Translation gives CASSLGSRDEQFF.

The chain couples TRBV7-9 to TRBJ2-1; TRBD2 aligns across 10 bases. In germline, CDR1 is SEHNR, CDR2 FQNEAQ (reference sequence). V lost 6 bases and J lost 8; bases outside the gene matches: 4. This CDR3 spans 13 amino acids. DNA for the CDR3: TGTGCCAGCAGTTCTAGCGGGAGCGATGAGCAGTTCTTC. It encodes CASSSSGSDEQFF.

This rearrangement joins TRBV20-1 to TRBJ2-7; unclear D gene. This CDR3 spans 14 amino acids. Germline V gene data show CDR1 as DFQATT and CDR2 as SNEGSKA (reference sequence). V lost 6 bases, J lost 0 bases, and 15 bases lay in between. The CDR3 DNA reads as TGCAGTGCCAGGACCAGCCGAGGCTCCTACGAGCAGTACTTC. It codes for CSARTSRGSYEQYF.

This clonotype has more than one count but fewer than ten. This sequence joins TRBV12-3 or TRBV12-4 and TRBJ2-5; the D gene could be TRBD1 or TRBD2 (5 bases each). The V gene lost 7 bases and the J gene lost 4 bases, with 13 bases spanning the gap. The CDR3 contains 13 residues. CDR3 nucleotides: TGTGCCAGCATGGTGAGGGGCGGAGAGACCCAGTACTTC. This translates into CASMVRGGETQYF.

The CDR3 loop reads CASSKGDRVWETQYF. The CDR3 DNA reads as TGTGCCAGCAGCAAAGGAGACAGGGTCTGGGAGACCCAGTACTTC. V and J are TRBV21-1 and TRBJ2-5; the D call of TRBD1 is as the table states it, not checked on the DNA. TRBV21-1 is tagged as a pseudogene. The CDR3 covers 15 residues.